A selection of T cell receptor beta chains follows, all from one sample in a study of molecular identifiers for immune sequencing clone quantification. TCRdb re-analysed the PCR reads in MiXCR, keeping a single row per CDR3 protein. The sample consists of hundreds of thousands of distinct CDR3 sequences, around 25% of them appearing once. Sequenced sample: naive CD8+ T cells from blood, with Jurkat cell RNA spiked in. The receptors here all came from a human donor in good health. Some libraries in this study had Jurkat cell RNA spiked in. CDR3s include the opening cysteine and the closing phenylalanine or tryptophan. The D gene is left open where the match is weak. Where a row states a size, it is once, few, many or the class of an expanded clone; other rows omit it.

j_call: TRBJ2-2; d_call: TRBD2; clone_size: .; v_call: TRBV6-5; cdr3_nt: TGTGCCAGCACCCCAATGATGACTAGCGGGGGACACACCGGGGAGCTGTTTTTT; cdr3_aa: CASTPMMTSGGHTGELFF
j_call: TRBJ2-4; d_call: .; clone_size: many; v_call: TRBV7-9; cdr3_nt: TGTGCCAGCAGTGAAAGCCCCAAAAACATTCAGTACTTC; cdr3_aa: CASSESPKNIQYF
j_call: TRBJ2-2; d_call: .; clone_size: many; v_call: TRBV4-3; cdr3_nt: TGCGCCAGCAGTCACGACAGTAACACCGGGGAGCTGTTTTTT; cdr3_aa: CASSHDSNTGELFF
j_call: TRBJ1-1; d_call: .; clone_size: few; v_call: TRBV12-3/TRBV12-4; cdr3_nt: TGTGCCAGCGAGCTCCGAGGCAGGGCAGGTGCTGAAGCTTTCTTT; cdr3_aa: CASELRGRAGAEAFF
j_call: TRBJ1-1; d_call: TRBD1; clone_size: few; v_call: TRBV13; cdr3_nt: TGTGCCAGCAGCTCGGACAGGGGGGATGTTAACACTGAAGCTTTCTTT; cdr3_aa: CASSSDRGDVNTEAFF
j_call: TRBJ2-7; d_call: .; clone_size: few; v_call: TRBV12-3/TRBV12-4; cdr3_nt: TGTGCCTCAGCTTCTGGGGGCGGATACGAGCAGTACTTC; cdr3_aa: CASASGGGYEQYF
j_call: TRBJ2-2; d_call: .; clone_size: few; v_call: TRBV6-2/TRBV6-3; cdr3_nt: TGTGCCAGCAGTTATCTAGCAATTGAAAGTGGCACCGGGGAGCTGTTTTTT; cdr3_aa: CASSYLAIESGTGELFF
j_call: TRBJ1-2; d_call: .; clone_size: few; v_call: TRBV7-2; cdr3_nt: TGTGCCAGCAGCTTACAGGTTCCACCTACCTATGGCTACACCTTC; cdr3_aa: CASSLQVPPTYGYTF
j_call: TRBJ2-7; d_call: .; clone_size: few; v_call: TRBV20-1; cdr3_nt: TGCAGTGCTAGAGATCTGGGGGGCTACGAGCAGTACTTC; cdr3_aa: CSARDLGGYEQYF
j_call: TRBJ2-7; d_call: .; clone_size: .; v_call: TRBV7-2; cdr3_nt: TGTGCCCGCCGCCCCCGCCCGGGCGTCCCTCCCTCCTGGGAGCAGTACTTC; cdr3_aa: CARRPRPGVPPSWEQYF
j_call: TRBJ1-3; d_call: .; clone_size: many; v_call: TRBV27; cdr3_nt: TGTGCCAGCAGTCCCGTCTCTGGAAACACCATATATTTT; cdr3_aa: CASSPVSGNTIYF
j_call: TRBJ1-2; d_call: .; clone_size: many; v_call: TRBV6-6; cdr3_nt: TGTGCCAGCAGTTACTCAACCAGCTATGGCTACACCTTC; cdr3_aa: CASSYSTSYGYTF
j_call: TRBJ2-5; d_call: TRBD2; clone_size: .; v_call: TRBV14; cdr3_nt: TGTGCCAGCAGCCAAGATCATACGGGGGGGCCTCTGGAGACCCAGTACTTC; cdr3_aa: CASSQDHTGGPLETQYF
j_call: TRBJ2-1; d_call: .; clone_size: few; v_call: TRBV14; cdr3_nt: TGTGCCAGCAGCGAACGACTAACCCTAGAGCAGTTCTTC; cdr3_aa: CASSERLTLEQFF
j_call: TRBJ1-2; d_call: TRBD1; clone_size: .; v_call: TRBV6-1; cdr3_nt: TGTGCCAGCAGTGAGGTCGACAGGGTCAACTATGGCTACACCTTC; cdr3_aa: CASSEVDRVNYGYTF
j_call: TRBJ2-7; d_call: TRBD2; clone_size: .; v_call: TRBV5-8; cdr3_nt: TGTGCCAGCAGCCAAACTAGCGGAACCTACGAGCAGTACTTC; cdr3_aa: CASSQTSGTYEQYF
j_call: TRBJ1-3; d_call: TRBD1; clone_size: .; v_call: TRBV19; cdr3_nt: TGTGCCAGTAGCCACAGGGGGGACTCTGGAAACACCATATATTTT; cdr3_aa: CASSHRGDSGNTIYF
j_call: TRBJ2-7; d_call: TRBD1; clone_size: .; v_call: TRBV11-2; cdr3_nt: TGTGCCAGCGGCGTCGGGACAGGGGTTTCATACGAGCAGTACTTC; cdr3_aa: CASGVGTGVSYEQYF
j_call: TRBJ2-7; d_call: TRBD1; clone_size: many; v_call: TRBV19; cdr3_nt: TGTGCCGCCGGGGACAGCTACGAGCAGTACTTC; cdr3_aa: CAAGDSYEQYF
j_call: TRBJ1-1; d_call: TRBD1; clone_size: many; v_call: TRBV5-1; cdr3_nt: TGCGCCAGCAGCTTGGAGGGGACAGGTAACACTGAAGCTTTCTTT; cdr3_aa: CASSLEGTGNTEAFF
j_call: TRBJ2-3; d_call: .; clone_size: .; v_call: TRBV9; cdr3_nt: TGTGCCAGCAGCGTAGAGGGGGGAAGAGATACGCAGTATTTT; cdr3_aa: CASSVEGGRDTQYF
j_call: TRBJ1-2; d_call: .; clone_size: .; v_call: TRBV4-3; cdr3_nt: TGCGCCAGCAGCCAAGATCATCCCGGCTTGGGCTATGGCTACACCTTC; cdr3_aa: CASSQDHPGLGYGYTF
j_call: TRBJ2-2; d_call: .; clone_size: .; v_call: TRBV7-3; cdr3_nt: TGTGCCAGCAGCTTAACCCCGGGAACAAACGGGGAGCTGTTTTTT; cdr3_aa: CASSLTPGTNGELFF
j_call: TRBJ1-1; d_call: .; clone_size: many; v_call: TRBV12-3/TRBV12-4; cdr3_nt: TGTGCCAGCACCCAGGGGAGAATGAACACTGAAGCTTTCTTT; cdr3_aa: CASTQGRMNTEAFF
j_call: TRBJ2-7; d_call: .; clone_size: few; v_call: TRBV5-6; cdr3_nt: TGTGCCAGCAGCTTGATTGGTTCCGAGCAGTACTTC; cdr3_aa: CASSLIGSEQYF
j_call: TRBJ2-3; d_call: TRBD1; clone_size: many; v_call: TRBV15; cdr3_nt: TGTGCCACCAGCAGAGCACCGACAGGGATAAGCACAGATACGCAGTATTTT; cdr3_aa: CATSRAPTGISTDTQYF
j_call: TRBJ2-1; d_call: .; clone_size: .; v_call: TRBV6-2/TRBV6-3; cdr3_nt: TGTGCCAGCACCCTGGGGCTAGTCTCCTACAATGAGCAGTTCTTC; cdr3_aa: CASTLGLVSYNEQFF
j_call: TRBJ2-5; d_call: .; clone_size: many; v_call: TRBV3-1; cdr3_nt: TGTGCCAGCAGCCAAGATTTGGCGACCCAAGAGACCCAGTACTTC; cdr3_aa: CASSQDLATQETQYF
j_call: TRBJ2-3; d_call: .; clone_size: .; v_call: TRBV4-3; cdr3_nt: TGCGCCAGCAGCCAAGGACCGGGACCAGTCACAGATACGCAGTATTTT; cdr3_aa: CASSQGPGPVTDTQYF
j_call: TRBJ2-1; d_call: .; clone_size: .; v_call: TRBV7-9; cdr3_nt: TGTGCCAGCTTCCCCTCTACGAGCTCCTACAATGAGCAGTTCTTC; cdr3_aa: CASFPSTSSYNEQFF
j_call: TRBJ2-7; d_call: TRBD1; clone_size: few; v_call: TRBV5-1; cdr3_nt: TGCGCCAGCGCGGACAGGGGTACCTACGAGCAGTACTTC; cdr3_aa: CASADRGTYEQYF
j_call: TRBJ2-7; d_call: TRBD2; clone_size: many; v_call: TRBV23-1; cdr3_nt: TGCGCCAGCACCGAAACTAACTGCGGCTTAGCGGGGGGCGCCTCCTACGAGCAGTACTTC; cdr3_aa: CASTETNCGLAGGASYEQYF
j_call: TRBJ2-5; d_call: .; clone_size: .; v_call: TRBV20-1; cdr3_nt: TGCAGTGCTAGATTTCCCGGGGTAGGGACCCAGTACTTC; cdr3_aa: CSARFPGVGTQYF
j_call: TRBJ2-3; d_call: .; clone_size: many; v_call: TRBV7-2; cdr3_nt: TGTGCCAGCACATTTGGGCCTCGCCTTGATCGCACAGATACGCAGTATTTT; cdr3_aa: CASTFGPRLDRTDTQYF
j_call: TRBJ2-1; d_call: .; clone_size: many; v_call: TRBV7-3; cdr3_nt: TGTGCCAGCAGCCCTCTTGAGGCCCGGAGGGACGAGCAGTTCTTC; cdr3_aa: CASSPLEARRDEQFF
j_call: TRBJ2-7; d_call: .; clone_size: many; v_call: TRBV19; cdr3_nt: TGTGCCAGCAGCGGGACAGGTCCTTACGAGCAGTACTTC; cdr3_aa: CASSGTGPYEQYF
j_call: TRBJ2-5; d_call: .; clone_size: many; v_call: TRBV7-9; cdr3_nt: TGTGCCAGCAGCCAGGGTTTGGATGAGACCCAGTACTTC; cdr3_aa: CASSQGLDETQYF
j_call: TRBJ2-3; d_call: .; clone_size: .; v_call: TRBV7-9; cdr3_nt: TGTGCCAGCAGCTTAGATCCGGGGTCGCAGTATTTT; cdr3_aa: CASSLDPGSQYF
j_call: TRBJ2-7; d_call: TRBD2; clone_size: many; v_call: TRBV28; cdr3_nt: TGTGCCAGCAGCCAGAACCCGGGACTAGCTTCCAACTCCTACGAGCAGTACTTC; cdr3_aa: CASSQNPGLASNSYEQYF